The 20 T cell receptor beta chains presented below share a single source sample, sequenced in a study of cytomegalovirus exposure and HLA in healthy donors. The PCR ran on 60 Vbeta and 13 Jbeta primers. This table comes from immunoSEQ multiplex PCR, and its TCRdb copy is limited to in-frame clones, with some not included. The table has approximately 100,000 clones, over 8% seen once. Input material: PBMCs. All receptors come from a man aged 45-60 years in good health and CMV-seropositive.

The chain combines TRBV28 with TRBJ1-5; weak D call: TRBD1 (5 bases). CDR1 and CDR2 from the germline V gene are MDHEN and SYDVKM. Deletions cut 3 bases from V and 6 bases from J, with 12 bases between. This CDR3 contains 14 residues. In nucleotides, the CDR3 is TGTGCCAGCAGTTTTGGGCAGGGATCTCAGCCCCAGCATTTT. Protein: CASSFGQGSQPQHF. The full variable domain, completed using reference TRBV28 and TRBJ1-5, is DVKVTQSSRYLVKRTGEKVFLECVQDMDHENMFWYRQDPGLGLRLIYFSYDVKMKEKGDIPEGYSVSREKKERFSLILESASTNQTSMYLCASSFGQGSQPQHFGDGTRLSIL.

This chain links TRBV6-6 with TRBJ2-7; D gene unclear. Germline V lookup: CDR1 MNHNY, CDR2 SVGAGI (reference sequence). V lost 7 bases to trimming and J lost 1 base, with 14 bases between them. This CDR3 is built from 14 residues. CDR3 sequence reads: CASTDGSSSYEQYF. In nucleotides, the CDR3 is TGTGCCAGCACCGACGGTAGCTCGTCCTACGAGCAGTACTTC.

The genes are TRBV7-8 and TRBJ2-1; 7 bases map to TRBD1. Germline-derived CDR1 and CDR2 are SGHVS and FQNEAQ. The CDR3 length is 17 residues. V trimming: 4 bases; J trimming: 0 bases; junction bases outside the gene matches: 9. CDR3 DNA: TGTGCCAGCAGCTCCTCCGGACAGGCCCTCTCCTACAATGAGCAGTTCTTC. Amino acids: CASSSSGQALSYNEQFF.

This clone came up a few times. The chain recombines TRBV30 with TRBJ2-7, with TRBD2 identical over 8 bases. This CDR3 comprises 12 residues. The germline V gene encodes CDR1 GTSNPN and CDR2 SVGIG (reference sequence). V lost 3 bases to trimming and J lost 6 bases; unmatched junction nucleotides: 4. The CDR3 loop reads CAWSGRAIEQYF. The CDR3 region has the DNA TGTGCCTGGAGCGGGAGGGCCATCGAGCAGTACTTC. Full variable domain (rest looked up from reference TRBV30 and TRBJ2-7): SQTIHQWPATLVQPVGSPLSLECTVEGTSNPNLYWYRQAAGRGLQLLFYSVGIGQISSEVPQNLSASRPQDRQFILSSKKLLLSDSGFYLCAWSGRAIEQYFGPGTRLTVT.

The chain has TRBV28 and TRBJ2-6, with 11 bases aligning to TRBD1. Per germline, CDR1 MDHEN and CDR2 SYDVKM. CDR3 length: 17 residues. With V trimmed by 5 bases and J by 2 bases, 5 bases remained unmatched. The CDR3 DNA sequence: TGTGCCAGCAGTGCTCCGGGACAGGGGGCTGGGGCCAACGTCCTGACTTTC. It is translated as CASSAPGQGAGANVLTF.

This rearrangement joins TRBV18 to TRBJ2-5; 8 nucleotides match TRBD1. Germline V gene lookup returns CDR1 KGHSH and CDR2 LQKENI. V dropped 8 bases and J dropped 0; count of bases not matched to a gene: 2. CDR3 length: 13 amino acids. This chain's CDR3 is CASTGGDQETQYF. CDR3 in DNA: TGTGCCAGCACAGGGGGAGACCAAGAGACCCAGTACTTC.

This chain links TRBV29-1 with TRBJ2-1; the match to TRBD2 covers 9 bases. Unmatched junction bases numbered 12, after V lost 2 bases and J lost 7 bases. CDR1 and CDR2 (germline): SQVTM, ANQGSEA. CDR3 length equals 16 residues. CDR3 nucleotides: TGCAGCGTTGAATTTGGTTGGGGCGGGAGGGGAAATGAGCAGTTCTTC. Translating it yields CSVEFGWGGRGNEQFF.

The chain recombines TRBV21-1 with TRBJ2-1; the D call TRBD1 from the table was never checked on the DNA. TRBV21-1 is a recognized pseudogene. There are 12 residues in the CDR3. This CDR3 reads CASSNSYNEQFF. DNA of the CDR3: TGTGCCAGCAGCAACAGCTACAATGAGCAGTTCTTC.

The V and J genes are TRBV7-2 and TRBJ1-5; TRBD1 aligns across 7 bases. In germline, CDR1 is SGHTA, CDR2 FQGNSA. CDR3 size: 15 residues. J was trimmed by 4 bases and V by 6 bases; bases with no gene match: 9. The CDR3 loop reads CASSSGGRINQPQHF. The CDR3 nucleotides read TGTGCCAGCAGTTCAGGGGGACGGATAAATCAGCCCCAGCATTTT.

This clone was seen only a few times. The rearrangement links TRBV19 to TRBJ1-5, with D hard to call. The CDR3 covers 17 residues. Germline-derived CDR1 and CDR2 are LNHDA and SQIVND (reference sequence). V was cut by 0 bases and J by 0 bases, with 12 bases left in between. CDR3 loop: CASSIDGPVYSNQPQHF. Written as DNA, the CDR3 is TGTGCCAGTAGTATAGATGGGCCAGTTTATAGCAATCAGCCCCAGCATTTT. Complete variable domain (other parts from reference TRBV19 and TRBJ1-5): DGGITQSPKYLFRKEGQNVTLSCEQNLNHDAMYWYRQDPGQGLRLIYYSQIVNDFQKGDIAEGYSVSREKKESFPLTVTSAQKNPTAFYLCASSIDGPVYSNQPQHFGDGTRLSIL.

The chain is built from TRBV4-1 and TRBJ1-6; D unresolved. V was trimmed by 0 bases and J by 10 bases, leaving 10 bases between them. This CDR3 has 14 residues. The germline gives CDR1 MGHRA, CDR2 YSYEKL. The CDR3 coding sequence is TGCGCCAGCAGCCAAGATTTCCCCCAGTCACCCCTCCACTTT. This codes for CASSQDFPQSPLHF.

This clone was counted between two and nine times. The rearrangement uses TRBV7-9 and TRBJ1-4; D uncertain. The germline V gene encodes CDR1 SEHNR and CDR2 FQNEAQ (reference sequence). The CDR3 spans 15 residues. V lost 3 bases and J lost 4, with 12 bases in between. The CDR3: CASSFLRDHNEKLFF. CDR3 in DNA: TGTGCCAGCAGCTTTCTCCGGGATCATAATGAAAAACTGTTTTTT.

This clone was picked up a small number of times. The chain is built from TRBV5-6 and TRBJ1-5; perhaps TRBD1 as D (5 bases). Germline V gene lookup returns CDR1 SGHDT and CDR2 YYEEEE. This CDR3 has 15 amino acids. Trimming stripped 5 bases from V and 0 bases from J, with 12 bases between. Here the CDR3 reads CASSRGLLSNQPQHF. DNA for the CDR3: TGTGCCAGCAGTAGGGGACTGCTTAGCAATCAGCCCCAGCATTTT.

J is TRBJ2-1 and V is TRBV5-1; D is perhaps TRBD2 (6 bases). Germline CDR1 reads SGHRS; CDR2 reads YFSETQ. V lost 0 bases, J lost 7 bases, and 17 bases lay in between. This CDR3 comprises 16 residues. The CDR3 coding sequence is TGCGCCAGCAGCTTGGCCGGTAGCGGAGGACGGAATGAGCAGTTCTTC. Translating it yields CASSLAGSGGRNEQFF.

The CDR3 loop is CAWSEGKGGIQYF. CDR3 in DNA: TGTGCCTGGAGTGAGGGGAAAGGGGGCATTCAGTACTTC. This chain joins TRBV30 and TRBJ2-4; tentatively, D is TRBD1 (6 bases). The germline V gene has CDR1 GTSNPN and CDR2 SVGIG (reference sequence). V was shortened by 1 base and J by 9 bases, with 13 bases between the two germline ends. The CDR3 runs to 13 residues.

This clone was counted only a few times. The chain couples TRBV7-2 to TRBJ2-3; 16 bases align to TRBD2. Looked up from germline, CDR1 is SGHTA and CDR2 is FQGNSA. The V and J ends lost 1 base and 3 bases, in that order; junction bases with no gene match: 4. The CDR3 spans 18 residues. The CDR3 nucleotides are TGTGCCAGCAGCTTAGTAGGGACTAGCGGGAGGGGGACAGATACGCAGTATTTT. It codes for CASSLVGTSGRGTDTQYF.

The rearrangement links TRBV7-9 to TRBJ2-7; D is undetermined. The CDR3 runs to 13 residues. Trimming took off 3 bases at V and 0 bases at J, with 6 bases between the two ends. The germline V gene encodes CDR1 SEHNR and CDR2 FQNEAQ (reference sequence). The DNA of the CDR3 is TGTGCCAGCAGCTTTGACAACTCCTACGAGCAGTACTTC. As protein: CASSFDNSYEQYF. Supplemented by reference TRBV7-9 and TRBJ2-7, the full variable domain reads DTGVSQNPRHKITKRGQNVTFRCDPISEHNRLYWYRQTLGQGPEFLTYFQNEAQLEKSRLLSDRFSAERPKGSFSTLEIQRTEQGDSAMYLCASSFDNSYEQYFGPGTRLTVT.

This clone was seen more than once but under ten times. The V and J genes are TRBV5-1 and TRBJ2-6, with D tentatively TRBD2 (6 bases). The CDR3 runs 14 residues. Germline V gene sequence: CDR1 SGHRS, CDR2 YFSETQ. The V end lost 0 bases, the J end lost 8 bases, and 9 bases lay between the germline ends. This CDR3 is CASSLGGESNVLTF. CDR3 nucleotide sequence: TGCGCCAGCAGCTTGGGCGGGGAATCCAACGTCCTGACTTTC.

V and J are TRBV28 and TRBJ1-2; 8 bases line up with TRBD1. The CDR3 covers 14 residues. Germline-derived CDR1 and CDR2 are MDHEN and SYDVKM. With 8 bases clipped from V and 6 bases from J, the junction kept 11 bases outside the gene matches. Here the CDR3 DNA reads TGTGCCAGCGGCTCATCAGGGGGCCTGAATGGCTACACCTTC. The encoded protein is CASGSSGGLNGYTF.

The chain combines TRBV7-9 with TRBJ1-1; 9 nucleotides align to TRBD1. This CDR3 region has 16 residues. V dropped 5 bases and J dropped 7; count of bases not matched to a gene: 14. The germline CDR1 and CDR2 sequences are SEHNR and FQNEAQ (reference sequence). CDR3 nucleotides: TGTGCCAGCAGCGCAGGGGACAGGGTCCCTTCGGGTGAAGCTTTCTTT. It translates to CASSAGDRVPSGEAFF.